The 9 T cell receptor beta chains presented below share a single source sample, sequenced in a study of blood T cell repertoires in COVID-19. Using immunoSEQ multiplex PCR, the repertoire was profiled, and TCRdb retains in-frame clones only, with some absent. The sample carries roughly 240,000 clones, roughly four fifths recorded once. Sequencing input: PBMCs or T cells enriched from blood (not recorded which). The receptors were sampled from a woman aged 40-49 years who had been exposed to COVID-19.

The genes are TRBV7-9 and TRBJ1-1; 7 bases map to TRBD1. The CDR3 has 16 amino acids. The V gene end was trimmed by 1 base and the J gene end by 11 bases; junction bases not matched to a gene: 16. Germline assignment: CDR1 SEHNR and CDR2 FQNEAQ (reference sequence). The chain's CDR3 is CASSLDPRGFFVGAFF. The DNA for the CDR3 is TGTGCCAGCAGCTTAGACCCCAGGGGGTTTTTTGTCGGGGCTTTCTTT.

In its sample, this clone was seen once. The rearrangement joins TRBV6-5 to TRBJ1-1; TRBD1 matches 7 bases. Germline CDR1 is MNHEY and CDR2 is SVGAGI. V was clipped by 6 bases and J by 4 bases; unmatched bases: 11. This CDR3 contains 15 residues. The CDR3 region has the DNA TGTGCCAGCAGCCTCACTCAGACAGGGCCCACTGAAGCTTTCTTT. It encodes CASSLTQTGPTEAFF.

The chain employs TRBV5-1 and TRBJ2-3, with TRBD2 matching 9 bases. V dropped 4 bases and J dropped 3; count of bases not matched to a gene: 15. This CDR3 has 18 residues. CDR1 is SGHRS and CDR2 is YFSETQ in the germline V gene. The CDR3 sequence is CASSISPGAGGMTDTQYF. The CDR3 DNA is TGCGCCAGCAGCATCAGCCCCGGGGCGGGGGGGATGACAGATACGCAGTATTTT.

The chain links TRBV19 to TRBJ1-1; D is undetermined. Trimming stripped 5 bases from V and 6 bases from J, with 16 bases between. Germline V CDR1 and CDR2: LNHDA, SQIVND (reference sequence). The CDR3 has 14 residues. CDR3 sequence reads: CASSPGRDFSEAFF. The CDR3 bases are TGTGCCAGTAGTCCCGGGAGAGACTTTTCTGAAGCTTTCTTT.

The chain is built from TRBV5-1 and TRBJ2-1; the match to TRBD2 covers 7 bases. The V gene end was trimmed by 3 bases and the J gene end by 0 bases; junction bases not matched to a gene: 3. The CDR3 sequence is 15 residues long. CDR1 is SGHRS and CDR2 is YFSETQ in the germline V gene. The CDR3: CASSSGGTSYNEQFF. The CDR3 DNA follows: TGCGCCAGCAGCTCCGGGGGGACCTCCTACAATGAGCAGTTCTTC.

This chain joins TRBV28 and TRBJ2-1; D possibly corresponds to TRBD2 (6 bases). Germline V CDR1 and CDR2: MDHEN, SYDVKM. The V end was cut by 4 bases, the J end by 5 bases, with 15 bases between. The CDR3 is 15 residues long. This CDR3 is CASSSLAGGDNEQFF. DNA for the CDR3: TGTGCCAGCAGTTCCCTCGCGGGCGGGGACAATGAGCAGTTCTTC.

This clone has more than one count but fewer than ten. This chain connects TRBV2 to TRBJ2-3, with TRBD1 matching over 9 bases. Germline lookup yields CDR1 SNHLY and CDR2 FYNNEI. The V gene end was trimmed by 5 bases and the J gene end by 4 bases; junction bases not matched to a gene: 13. CDR3 size: 17 residues. CDR3 DNA sequence: TGTGCCAGCAGTCCTGCCCTCGGGACAGGGTCCGCAGATACGCAGTATTTT. Its translation is CASSPALGTGSADTQYF.

The gene calls are TRBV11-1 and TRBJ2-1; TRBD2 might be the D (7 bases). Trimming left V 2 bases short and J 7 bases short, with 18 bases between. The length of the CDR3 is 16 residues. Germline-derived CDR1 and CDR2 are SGHAT and FQDESV (reference sequence). CDR3 bases: TGTGCCAGCAGCTTACGCCGGGGGGCCGGGGGTAATGAGCAGTTCTTC. This codes for CASSLRRGAGGNEQFF.

The CDR3 nucleotides read TGTGCCAGCAGTTCCGAGGCCCGGGGGTCCTACGAGCAGTACTTC. Translating gives CASSSEARGSYEQYF. This chain connects TRBV6-5 to TRBJ2-7; perhaps TRBD2 as D (6 bases). CDR3 length: 15 residues. Trimming left V 4 bases short and J 1 base short, with 14 bases between. Germline CDR1 reads MNHEY; CDR2 reads SVGAGI.